This T cell receptor beta chain stems from a study of HIV-infected patients and healthy controls. The trim removed 1 base at V and 11 bases at J, leaving 12 bases unmatched. Germline CDR1 is LGHDT and CDR2 is YNNKEL (reference sequence). The CDR3 covers 15 residues. Alpha and beta constant-region primers primed reverse transcription of around 500 ng RNA. Separate chain-specific third strand synthesis with multiplexing indices produced the alpha and beta libraries. Via MiXCR, TCRdb re-called the 5' RACE reads, giving one row per CDR3 protein. Altogether approximately 11,000 distinct CDR3 sequences are present, under 6.5% being singletons, with the ten largest covering around 3.5%. The repertoire came from unfractionated whole blood and reflected all unsorted peripheral T cells. This clonotype has a count of ten or more.

The chain has TRBV3-1 and TRBJ1-1, with 8 positions matching TRBD1. The receptor was derived from an adult in good health. The sequencing sample was made of blood. CDR3 in DNA: TGTGCCAGCAGCCAAGTAAAATTCTCGGACAGGGTTGCTTTCTTT. It specifies CASSQVKFSDRVAFF.